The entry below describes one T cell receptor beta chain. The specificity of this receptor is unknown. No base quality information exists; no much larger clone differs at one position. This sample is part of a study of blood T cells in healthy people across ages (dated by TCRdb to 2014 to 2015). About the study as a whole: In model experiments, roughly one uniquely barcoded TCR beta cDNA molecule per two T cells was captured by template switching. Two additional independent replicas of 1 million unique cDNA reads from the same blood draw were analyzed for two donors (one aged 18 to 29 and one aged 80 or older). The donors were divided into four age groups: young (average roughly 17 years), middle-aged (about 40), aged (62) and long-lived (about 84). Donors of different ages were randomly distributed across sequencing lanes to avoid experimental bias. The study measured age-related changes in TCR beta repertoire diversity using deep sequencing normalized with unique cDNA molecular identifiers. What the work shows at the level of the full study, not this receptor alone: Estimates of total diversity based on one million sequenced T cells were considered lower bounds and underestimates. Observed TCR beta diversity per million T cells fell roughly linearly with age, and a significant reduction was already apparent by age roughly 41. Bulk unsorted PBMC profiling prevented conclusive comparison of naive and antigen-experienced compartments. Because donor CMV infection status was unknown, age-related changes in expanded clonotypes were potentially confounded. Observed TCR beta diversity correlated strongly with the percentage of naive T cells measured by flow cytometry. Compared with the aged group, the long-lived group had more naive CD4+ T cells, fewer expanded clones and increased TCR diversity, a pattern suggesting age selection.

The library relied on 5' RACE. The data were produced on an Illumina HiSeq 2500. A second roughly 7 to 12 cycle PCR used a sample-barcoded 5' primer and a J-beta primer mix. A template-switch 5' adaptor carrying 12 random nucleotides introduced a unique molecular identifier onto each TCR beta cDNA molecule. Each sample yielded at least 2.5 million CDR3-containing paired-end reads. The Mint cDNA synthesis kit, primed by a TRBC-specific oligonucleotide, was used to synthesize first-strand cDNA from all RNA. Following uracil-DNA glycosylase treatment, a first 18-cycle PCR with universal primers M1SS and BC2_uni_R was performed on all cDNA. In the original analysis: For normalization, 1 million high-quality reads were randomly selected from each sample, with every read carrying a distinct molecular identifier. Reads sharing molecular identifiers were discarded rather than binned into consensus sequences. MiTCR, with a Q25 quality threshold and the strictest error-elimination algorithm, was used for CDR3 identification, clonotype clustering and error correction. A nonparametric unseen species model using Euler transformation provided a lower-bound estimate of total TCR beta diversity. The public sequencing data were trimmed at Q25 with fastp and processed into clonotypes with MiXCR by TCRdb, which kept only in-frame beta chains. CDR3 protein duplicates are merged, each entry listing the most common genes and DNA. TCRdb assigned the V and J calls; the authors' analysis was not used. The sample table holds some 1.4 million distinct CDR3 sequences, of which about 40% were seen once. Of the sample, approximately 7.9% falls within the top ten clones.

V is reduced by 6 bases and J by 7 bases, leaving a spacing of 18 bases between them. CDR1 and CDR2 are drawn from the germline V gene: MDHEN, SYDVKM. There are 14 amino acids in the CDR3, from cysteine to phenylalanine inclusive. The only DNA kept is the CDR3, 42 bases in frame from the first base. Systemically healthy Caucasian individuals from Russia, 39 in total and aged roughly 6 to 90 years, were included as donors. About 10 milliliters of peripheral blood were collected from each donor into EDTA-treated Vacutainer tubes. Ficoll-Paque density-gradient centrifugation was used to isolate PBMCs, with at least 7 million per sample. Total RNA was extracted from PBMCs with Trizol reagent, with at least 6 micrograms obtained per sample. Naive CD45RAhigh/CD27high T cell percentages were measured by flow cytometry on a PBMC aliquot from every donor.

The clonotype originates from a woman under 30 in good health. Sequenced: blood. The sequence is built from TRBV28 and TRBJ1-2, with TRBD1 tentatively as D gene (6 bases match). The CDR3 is CASRRRGADGGYTF. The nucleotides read TGTGCCAGCAGGAGAAGGGGGGCAGATGGTGGCTACACCTTC.